This TCR beta chain was retrieved from a study of cytotoxic CD8 clonotypes in ibrutinib-treated CLL. Genomic DNA in a quantity of about 2.2 micrograms was derived from cryopreserved PBMCs for TCR beta libraries. Assay: immunoSEQ multiplex PCR; the TCRdb copy retains only in-frame clones and omits some. The sample lists 75,000 to 80,000 clones, 83% occurring once. Germline V gene sequence: CDR1 SEHNR, CDR2 FQNEAQ (reference sequence). The CDR3 extends over 14 amino acids. Trimming removed 5 bases at V and 7 bases at J, with 14 bases between. This chain links TRBV7-9 with TRBJ2-2; the D is unclear. The sequence came from a human donor with chronic lymphocytic leukemia. Sequenced material: PBMCs, taken after 24 months of ibrutinib treatment. CDR3 sequence: CASSPPRSNGELFF. CDR3 coding DNA: TGTGCCAGCAGCCCCCCCCGGTCGAACGGGGAGCTGTTTTTT. The full variable domain, completed using reference TRBV7-9 and TRBJ2-2, is DTGVSQNPRHKITKRGQNVTFRCDPISEHNRLYWYRQTLGQGPEFLTYFQNEAQLEKSRLLSDRFSAERPKGSFSTLEIQRTEQGDSAMYLCASSPPRSNGELFFGEGSRLTVL.